The text below deals with one T cell receptor (beta chain). The antigen it binds to is not known. No per-base quality is available; no much larger clone lies one base away. For CDR1 and CDR2, the germline V gene lists SGHRS and YFSETQ. V is clipped by 0 bases and J by 1 base, and the sequence between their germline boundaries is 13 bases long. Including cysteine and phenylalanine, the CDR3 has 16 amino acids. Only the CDR3 DNA is retained, 48 bases long and in frame from the first base. This sample is part of a study of long-term antiretroviral therapy in people with HIV (dated by TCRdb to about 2022). With respect to the entire study: The earliest samples were collected approximately a decade before the 2015 WHO recommendation for immediate ART, a period when ART was typically delayed until CD4 counts fell. No cross-contamination during QIAcube processing was shown when test extractions of a monoclonal T-cell line were performed alongside about 30 polyclonal samples. This retrospective serial study examined whether starting ART and sustained HIV suppression were associated with changes in the composition and diversity of the TRB repertoire in peripheral blood. From 25 to 30 adults with confirmed HIV infection, the cohort provided approximately 210 cryopreserved PBMC samples, gathered serially across a mean of around six years (range 1-12). About 35% of the 30 participants with HIV were female.

The immunoSEQ hsTCRB v3.0 assay was used at survey level resolution to sequence the TRB variable region. A depth of roughly 40,000-55,000 T-cell genomes per sample was targeted for TRB sequencing. Pooled TRB libraries were sequenced on an Illumina MiSeq with a v3 150-cycle kit. The paper's processing steps were these. Repertoire analysis was performed in R inside a reproducible Nextflow workflow that covered QC, data transformation and analysis. Custom analyses were implemented in LymphoSeq2, an R package for AIRR-Seq data exploration. A handful of samples that produced fewer than 5000 total TRB sequences were removed, so approximately 190 HIV repertoires were analyzed. Among the 190 or so HIV repertoires that were kept, 59 were collected before ART initiation and 120 to 140 were collected after ART initiation. Repertoires were downsampled to 5000 TRB nucleotide sequences, with summary statistics averaged over 100 downsampling iterations. TRB sequences were retained for analysis only if CDR3 regions of at least seven amino acids were present. Two measures captured diversity: a Shannon entropy-derived clonality score and the Gini coefficient. Repertoire networks linked the top 5000 CDR3 amino acid sequences whenever two sequences differed by an edit distance of one. Antigen specificity groups and MHC restriction were predicted for TRB CDR3 amino acid sequences with GLIPH2. CDR3 amino acid sequences were matched against VDJdb and McPAS-TCR to flag known CMV, EBV, HIV or tissue antigen associations. Pre-ART, post-ART and control groups were compared with Wilcoxon signed-rank tests and Holm-Bonferroni correction. This immuneACCESS table, as held by TCRdb, lists in-frame sequences with V and J called but not all clones. Of the missing ones, under half trace to an unresolved V gene in checked studies; the others have no known cause. V and J calls and clone size are those listed in that table; D and trimming were worked out from the DNA. The table for this sample lists tens of thousands of clones; 70% to 85% of them were counted only once. The ten largest clones represent about 17% of the sample.

Summary of the overall study and its limitations: No data were available on ART adherence, viral resistance or therapy changes, limiting inferences about post-ART repertoire changes. Expanded TRB clones identified before ART initiation dominated the repertoire at all time points, although this dominance fluctuated and declined in many PLHIV after ART. Narrower CDR3 length ranges were observed in HIV repertoires than in controls, and an antigen-experienced repertoire with only a slight naive shift after ART was suggested by the network structure. Samples dated from about 2003 to 2018, and the ART regimens used may be less effective than current ones. Limited PBMC availability meant only the TCR beta chain was sequenced, without alpha chain pairing. Starting ART was linked to a significant rise in TRB diversity, yet even after long-term ART the diversity remained significantly lower than in transplant donor controls. Because cell numbers in pre-ART samples were limited, unsorted PBMC were profiled instead of sorted CD4+ and CD8+ T cells.

Participants were included only if at least one PBMC sample before ART initiation and at least two post-ART samples were available. Every participant with HIV received treatment in the United States of America. Cryopreserved samples of about 0.95-11 million PBMC were thawed and washed before DNA extraction. At the time of the earliest PBMC sample, participants with HIV were aged between about 20 and 55 years. Per participant, PBMC samples came from 1-4 timepoints prior to ART initiation and 2-8 timepoints following ART initiation, for a median of 7 samples. Serial HIV viral load, CD4+ T-cell count, ART history and demographic data were obtained for every participant. Genomic DNA was extracted from unsorted PBMC with a Qiagen kit on a QIAcube, processed in batches of 12 samples.

The specimen was unsorted PBMCs, collected 0.5 years before starting antiretroviral therapy. This receptor was taken from a man in his forties with HIV. This chain joins TRBV5-1 to TRBJ1-2, with an unclear D gene assignment. The CDR3 region: CASSLVGWGFNYGYTF. The bases are TGCGCCAGCAGCTTGGTGGGCTGGGGTTTTAACTATGGCTACACCTTC.